Each of the 31 T cell receptor beta chains below was sequenced from the same sample in a study of immune evolution from preneoplasia to lung adenocarcinoma. Sequenced by immunoSEQ multiplex PCR; TCRdb stores in-frame clones only, minus some. The top ten hold around 6.2% of the sample, which has 7,000 or so clones, 77% seen once. Sequencing used FFPE lung adenocarcinoma in situ tissue. The receptor set was obtained from a person aged 60-80 years with lung adenocarcinoma.

The chain combines TRBV7-3 with TRBJ2-3; TRBD2 agrees at 9 bases. The CDR3 consists of 15 residues. Germline V CDR1 and CDR2: SGHTA, FQGTGA. V gave up 2 bases and J gave up 4 bases; unmatched junction bases: 4. The CDR3 nucleotides are TGTGCCAGCAGCTTAGGTCTAGCGGGGTCAGATACGCAGTATTTT. As protein: CASSLGLAGSDTQYF.

The rearrangement links TRBV5-1 to TRBJ2-2; 8 positions agree with TRBD1. This CDR3 has 14 residues. Per germline, CDR1 SGHRS and CDR2 YFSETQ. With V trimmed by 4 bases and J by 4 bases, 3 bases remained unmatched. The CDR3 here is CASSLGQVTGELFF. CDR3 sequence (DNA): TGCGCCAGCAGCCTGGGACAGGTCACCGGGGAGCTGTTTTTT.

V usage is TRBV5-5 and J usage is TRBJ2-5; D tentatively reads TRBD1 or TRBD2 (6 bases each). The V end lost 4 bases, the J end lost 1 base, and 11 bases lay between the germline ends. Germline lookup yields CDR1 SGHKS and CDR2 YYEKEE (reference sequence). The CDR3 consists of 14 residues. Here the CDR3 DNA reads TGTGCCAGCAGCCGGAGGGGGGTCCAAGAGACCCAGTACTTC. It yields the protein CASSRRGVQETQYF.

The V and J genes are TRBV5-4 and TRBJ2-5; 9 nucleotides agree with TRBD2. Germline CDR1 SGHNT, CDR2 YYREEE (reference sequence). The CDR3 length is 16 residues. The V and J ends lost 1 base and 4 bases, in that order; junction bases with no gene match: 8. CDR3 sequence: CASSLSGGGAGETQYF. CDR3 bases: TGTGCCAGCAGCTTGAGTGGCGGGGGGGCCGGAGAGACCCAGTACTTC.

V gene TRBV5-4 combines with J gene TRBJ2-3; D might be TRBD2 (7 bases). CDR1 is SGHNT and CDR2 is YYREEE in the germline V gene (reference sequence). The CDR3 is made up of 16 amino acids. Trimming pared 4 bases from V and 4 bases from J, leaving 19 bases between. The CDR3 region has the DNA TGTGCCAGCAGCCCGGATTTAGGGGGGGCGTCAGATACGCAGTATTTT. Translation gives CASSPDLGGASDTQYF.

V is TRBV29-1 and J is TRBJ2-7, with D uncertain. The germline gives CDR1 SQVTM, CDR2 ANQGSEA. Between the trimmed V and J ends, which lost 7 bases and 2 bases, there was a span of 15 bases. The CDR3 consists of 13 residues. The DNA of the CDR3 is TGCAGCGCAGAGTCAGAAAGCCCCTACGAGCAGTACTTC. Translation gives CSAESESPYEQYF.

V and J are TRBV10-2 and TRBJ1-4, with a weak D call TRBD1 (5 bases). CDR3 length: 14 residues. Germline CDR1 is WSHSY and CDR2 is SAAADI. Trimming took off 3 bases at V and 8 bases at J, with 13 bases between the two ends. The CDR3 protein is CASSEEGRGEKLFF. The CDR3 DNA sequence: TGCGCCAGCAGTGAAGAGGGGAGAGGGGAAAAACTGTTTTTT.

CDR3: CASGLTGTGGGEQFF. CDR3 sequence (DNA): TGTGCCAGTGGATTAACCGGGACAGGGGGAGGTGAGCAGTTCTTC. The chain links TRBV19 to TRBJ2-1, with TRBD1 matching over 11 bases. The V gene end was trimmed by 8 bases and the J gene end by 9 bases; junction bases not matched to a gene: 12. The CDR3 is made up of 15 amino acids. Per the germline V gene, CDR1 is LNHDA and CDR2 is SQIVND (reference sequence). The whole variable domain, remainder taken from reference TRBV19 and TRBJ2-1, is DGGITQSPKYLFRKEGQNVTLSCEQNLNHDAMYWYRQDPGQGLRLIYYSQIVNDFQKGDIAEGYSVSREKKESFPLTVTSAQKNPTAFYLCASGLTGTGGGEQFFGPGTRLTVL.

The chain employs TRBV2 and TRBJ2-7; 9 positions agree with TRBD1. This CDR3 contains 14 residues. The germline V gene encodes CDR1 SNHLY and CDR2 FYNNEI. V lost 7 bases, J lost 4 bases, and 8 bases stayed unmatched. The CDR3 region has the DNA TGTGCCAGCATTATCCGGGACAGGGATTACGAGCAGTACTTC. It translates to CASIIRDRDYEQYF.

This sequence joins TRBV7-9 and TRBJ1-2; D gene unclear. Trimming took off 2 bases at V and 6 bases at J, with 13 bases between the two ends. The CDR3 spans 14 residues. The germline CDR1 and CDR2 sequences are SEHNR and FQNEAQ (reference sequence). The CDR3 coding sequence is TGTGCCAGCAGCTTATTTGAAGTGGTGGATGGCTACACCTTC. Translating it yields CASSLFEVVDGYTF. Full variable domain (missing parts from reference TRBV7-9 and TRBJ1-2): DTGVSQNPRHKITKRGQNVTFRCDPISEHNRLYWYRQTLGQGPEFLTYFQNEAQLEKSRLLSDRFSAERPKGSFSTLEIQRTEQGDSAMYLCASSLFEVVDGYTFGSGTRLTVV.

The V gene is TRBV19, the J gene TRBJ1-2, with 7 bases lining up with TRBD1. Germline CDR1 reads LNHDA; CDR2 reads SQIVND (reference sequence). The CDR3 totals 13 residues. J gave up 6 bases and V 5 bases, and 6 bases lay outside the gene matches. CDR3 loop: CASSGTVGDGYTF. CDR3 nucleotide sequence: TGTGCCAGTAGTGGGACAGTCGGAGATGGCTACACCTTC.

The gene calls are TRBV27 and TRBJ2-2, with D hard to call. CDR1 and CDR2 from the germline V gene are MNHEY and SMNVEV (reference sequence). Deletions cut 2 bases from V and 4 bases from J, with 8 bases between. This CDR3 is built from 14 residues. The CDR3 DNA follows: TGTGCCAGCAGTTTAGGGGATTTCACCGGGGAGCTGTTTTTT. Translated, it gives CASSLGDFTGELFF.

This clone was found once. The V and J genes are TRBV19 and TRBJ1-3; D is ambiguous. CDR1 and CDR2 (germline): LNHDA, SQIVND (reference sequence). Trimming stripped 3 bases from V and 4 bases from J, with 7 bases between. This CDR3 is 13 amino acids long. CDR3 amino acids: CASSIRPGNTIYF. The CDR3 coding sequence is TGTGCCAGTAGTATTCGGCCCGGAAACACCATATATTTT.

By share, this clone counts as medium-sized. The J gene is TRBJ1-2, the V gene TRBV4-1; 10 nucleotides line up with TRBD1. Germline V lookup: CDR1 MGHRA, CDR2 YSYEKL. Trimming cost V 0 bases and J 2 bases; bases outside gene matches: 6. The CDR3 spans 17 residues. CDR3 DNA sequence: TGCGCCAGCAGCCAAGATAAGGGACAGGGGATAAACTATGGCTACACCTTC. It translates to CASSQDKGQGINYGYTF.

The chain employs TRBV30 and TRBJ1-1; D ambiguous. The CDR3 extends over 13 amino acids. The ends were cut back, 2 bases at V and 0 bases at J, with 7 bases in the middle. CDR1 GTSNPN and CDR2 SVGIG come from the germline V gene (reference sequence). This CDR3 reads CAWSLRMNTEAFF. The CDR3 DNA follows: TGTGCCTGGAGTTTACGGATGAACACTGAAGCTTTCTTT.

V gene TRBV4-1 combines with J gene TRBJ1-1; D perhaps matches TRBD1 (5 bases). The CDR3 consists of 19 residues. Germline-derived CDR1 and CDR2 are MGHRA and YSYEKL. V lost 1 base to trimming and J lost 6 bases, with 27 bases between them. Here the CDR3 reads CASSQVSSTAGLMFSEAFF. The CDR3 region has the DNA TGCGCCAGCAGCCAAGTCTCCTCCACTGCAGGGTTAATGTTCTCTGAAGCTTTCTTT.

The chain employs TRBV4-1 and TRBJ2-2; 8 bases align to TRBD1. Germline V CDR1 and CDR2: MGHRA, YSYEKL. V lost 4 bases to trimming and J lost 3 bases; unmatched junction nucleotides: 10. The CDR3 is 17 residues long. The CDR3 DNA reads TGCGCCAGCAGCCTCTCACAGGGGGGCGGTTACACCGGGGAGCTGTTTTTT. Protein: CASSLSQGGGYTGELFF.

DNA of the CDR3: TGTGCCAGCAGCCCTGACAGGGTTGTGAACACTGAAGCTTTCTTT. This gives the protein CASSPDRVVNTEAFF. The V call is TRBV7-8, the J call TRBJ1-1, with TRBD1 identical over 7 bases. V gave up 5 bases and J gave up 0 bases; unmatched junction bases: 6. The CDR3 sequence is 15 residues long. Germline CDR1 SGHVS, CDR2 FQNEAQ.

This clone has only one observation. This sequence joins TRBV4-2 and TRBJ1-5, with TRBD1 identical over 7 bases. Per the germline V gene, CDR1 is LGHNA and CDR2 is YNFKEQ. V trimming: 4 bases; J trimming: 2 bases; junction bases outside the gene matches: 5. The CDR3 contains 15 residues. The CDR3 sequence: CASSLRTGRNQPQHF. CDR3 bases: TGTGCCAGCAGCCTTAGGACAGGACGCAATCAGCCCCAGCATTTT.

The CDR3 is CASSQESWATNEKLFF. The CDR3 nucleotides read TGTGCCAGCAGCCAAGAAAGCTGGGCAACTAATGAAAAACTGTTTTTT. This sequence joins TRBV4-2 and TRBJ1-4; D gene unclear. V was clipped by 0 bases and J by 0 bases, with 8 bases between them. Germline-derived CDR1 and CDR2 are LGHNA and YNFKEQ. This CDR3 is built from 16 residues.

This chain links TRBV28 with TRBJ2-3; TRBD2 might be the D (6 bases). CDR3 size: 16 residues. The germline V gene encodes CDR1 MDHEN and CDR2 SYDVKM. Deletions cut 7 bases from V and 6 bases from J, with 23 bases between. The CDR3 protein is CASTGALARFEDTQYF. CDR3 coding DNA: TGTGCCAGCACGGGTGCTCTAGCGCGATTTGAGGATACGCAGTATTTT.

The genes are TRBV29-1 and TRBJ2-7; D is perhaps TRBD1 (6 bases). CDR1 SQVTM and CDR2 ANQGSEA come from the germline V gene. The CDR3 has 16 amino acids. Trimming shortened V by 0 bases and J by 6 bases, and 21 bases separated the two germline ends. As DNA, the CDR3 is TGCAGCGTTGAAGATGCGAGCGGTAACAGGGCTGGCGAGCAGTACTTC. It is translated as CSVEDASGNRAGEQYF.

The chain employs TRBV27 and TRBJ2-5; TRBD2 matches at 8 bases. CDR3 length: 15 amino acids. J gave up 1 base and V 6 bases, and 7 bases lay outside the gene matches. Per the germline V gene, CDR1 is MNHEY and CDR2 is SMNVEV (reference sequence). This chain's CDR3 is CASRAFSGVQETQYF. The CDR3 region has the DNA TGTGCCAGCAGGGCGTTTAGCGGGGTCCAAGAGACCCAGTACTTC.

The chain uses TRBV2 and TRBJ1-3, with TRBD1 as a possible D gene (5 bases). The CDR3 loop spans 13 amino acids. Per germline, CDR1 SNHLY and CDR2 FYNNEI. V lost 9 bases and J 3 bases, leaving 12 bases between the germline ends. In nucleotides, the CDR3 is TGTGCCAGACGGAAGGGGCTTGGAAACACCATATATTTT. Translated, it gives CARRKGLGNTIYF.

The chain employs TRBV4-1 and TRBJ1-2; tentative D call: TRBD1 (6 bases). V was clipped by 0 bases and J by 8 bases, with 13 bases between them. The germline gives CDR1 MGHRA, CDR2 YSYEKL. The CDR3 has 14 residues. CDR3 bases: TGCGCCAGCAGCCAAGATATGGGGGGCCAAGGCTACACCTTC. Its protein is CASSQDMGGQGYTF.

V and J are TRBV7-9 and TRBJ2-5, with D unresolved. Germline CDR1 is SEHNR and CDR2 is FQNEAQ (reference sequence). V was clipped by 4 bases and J by 3 bases, with 9 bases between them. This CDR3 is 13 amino acids long. CDR3 nucleotides: TGTGCCAGCAGCTGGAGAGGAGAAGAGACCCAGTACTTC. It codes for CASSWRGEETQYF.

This chain's CDR3 is CASSSGTSNQPQHF. The CDR3 DNA reads as TGTGCCAGCAGCTCCGGGACAAGCAATCAGCCCCAGCATTTT. V gene TRBV5-4 combines with J gene TRBJ1-5; D possibly corresponds to TRBD1 (6 bases). Germline assignment: CDR1 SGHNT and CDR2 YYREEE (reference sequence). The CDR3 sequence is 14 residues long. V was trimmed by 3 bases and J by 1 base, leaving 8 bases between them.

The chain uses TRBV19 and TRBJ1-2, with D possibly matching TRBD1 (5 bases). CDR3 length: 16 residues. The V gene's germline CDR1 is LNHDA and CDR2 SQIVND (reference sequence). Trimming pared 3 bases from V and 2 bases from J, leaving 16 bases between. The CDR3 sequence is CASSIDVLGPNYGYTF. In DNA form, the CDR3 reads TGTGCCAGTAGTATCGACGTTTTGGGGCCCAACTATGGCTACACCTTC.

A few counts support this clone. The chain carries TRBV29-1 and TRBJ1-2, with 7 bases fitting TRBD1. V lost 5 bases and J lost 4; bases outside the gene matches: 7. The CDR3 runs 13 residues. Germline V gives CDR1 SQVTM, CDR2 ANQGSEA. The CDR3 DNA is TGCAGCGTTTCCCAGGGGGGCACCTATGGCTACACCTTC. Translated, it gives CSVSQGGTYGYTF.

The rearrangement links TRBV5-5 to TRBJ1-1, with 10 bases that match TRBD1. Germline CDR1 reads SGHKS; CDR2 reads YYEKEE (reference sequence). This CDR3 comprises 14 residues. V was pared by 4 bases and J by 4 bases, with 4 bases of the junction left unmatched. DNA for the CDR3: TGTGCCAGCAGCCCGGGACAGGGGAGCACTGAAGCTTTCTTT. Its protein product is CASSPGQGSTEAFF.

The chain joins TRBV18 to TRBJ1-1; D is uncertain. Germline V gene data show CDR1 as KGHSH and CDR2 as LQKENI. V was clipped by 2 bases and J by 0 bases, with 4 bases between them. This CDR3 spans 13 amino acids. CDR3 in amino acids: CASSPFMNTEAFF. The CDR3 region has the DNA TGTGCCAGCTCACCATTTATGAACACTGAAGCTTTCTTT.